This TCR beta chain was observed in a study of regulatory T cells in long-lasting Graves disease. The overall study: Persistent Graves' disease denoted over 5 years of antithyroid drugs plus positive TSH receptor antibodies.

Arm-PCR with iRepertoire HTBI primers amplified the CDR3 regions for these TCR beta libraries. Original analysis: In the combined samples, under 80 TRBV and 14 to 15 TRBJ segments were identified. TCRdb passed the multiplex PCR reads through MiXCR, listing each CDR3 protein once. The V and J calls here are based on TCRdb, not the publication. The top ten hold approximately 14% of the sample, which has about half a million distinct CDR3 sequences, 20% to 25% seen once. Overall study results and limits: A limited number of samples was an acknowledged limitation.

Time point specified: persistent/refractory GD, antithyroid drugs over 5 years with positive TRAb. PBMC-extracted RNA yielded the TCR library. As for this clonotype: Its specificity is unknown.

From germline, CDR1 is MNHEY and CDR2 SMNVEV (reference sequence). The V end was cut by 3 bases, the J end by 10 bases, with 13 bases between. The CDR3 has 12 residues. The chain has TRBV27 and TRBJ2-7, with a tentative D call TRBD2 (5 bases). This specimen was peripheral blood mononuclear cells (PBMCs), taken when the disease was refractory, from a patient treated with antithyroid drugs. The source of this sequence is a female donor with Graves disease. CDR3: CASSLAYGVQYF. The CDR3 DNA is TGTGCCAGCAGTTTGGCGTACGGGGTACAGTACTTC.